The rows below give T cell receptor beta chains drawn from one sample of a study of human T cells and chemical hapten exposure. A single record per CDR3 protein comes from TCRdb applying MiXCR to the RACE reads. The sample yields about 400,000 distinct CDR3 sequences, about 6% seen once. The material was whole blood, obtained in connection with sensitization to the hapten diphenylcyclopropenone (DPC). The receptors here all came from a woman aged 18-35 years with alopecia areata. Some clones in this sample may be carry-over from other donors' samples. Both conserved end residues are part of each CDR3. D genes are given only for firm matches. Clone size, where shown, is once, few, many, or a class for clones that have expanded.

v_call,d_call,j_call,clone_size,cdr3_aa,cdr3_nt
TRBV11-3,TRBD1,TRBJ2-7,.,CASSSQDREEQYF,TGTGCCAGCAGCTCCCAGGACAGGGAGGAGCAGTACTTC
TRBV5-1,.,TRBJ1-1,few,CASSMNTEAFF,TGCGCCAGCAGCATGAACACTGAAGCTTTCTTT
TRBV10-2,.,TRBJ2-3,few,CASRSAEGPDTQYF,TGCGCCAGCAGAAGCGCTGAGGGCCCAGATACGCAGTATTTT
TRBV6-6,.,TRBJ2-3,.,CASSYSSEGDTQYF,TGTGCCAGCAGTTACTCCTCAGAAGGAGATACGCAGTATTTT
TRBV2,.,TRBJ2-5,few,CASSEVGGQTQYF,TGTGCCAGCAGTGAAGTTGGGGGTCAGACCCAGTACTTC
TRBV7-9,TRBD1,TRBJ1-1,few,CASSPIGGAWNTEAFF,TGTGCCAGCAGCCCTATAGGGGGCGCGTGGAACACTGAAGCTTTCTTT
TRBV2,.,TRBJ1-5,many,CASSAEINQPQHF,TGTGCCAGCAGTGCAGAGATCAATCAGCCCCAGCATTTT
TRBV20-1,.,TRBJ1-5,few,CSARSPPYTNQPQHF,TGCAGTGCTAGAAGTCCACCCTATACCAATCAGCCCCAGCATTTT
TRBV7-9,TRBD1,TRBJ2-5,few,CASSRQGETQYF,TGTGCCAGCAGCCGACAGGGGGAGACCCAGTACTTC
TRBV4-3,.,TRBJ1-1,.,CASSQEGFITEAFF,TGCGCCAGCAGCCAAGAAGGGTTCATCACTGAAGCTTTCTTT
TRBV18,.,TRBJ2-2,.,CASSPQDGTGELFF,TGTGCCAGCTCACCCCAGGACGGCACCGGGGAGCTGTTTTTT
TRBV7-9,TRBD1,TRBJ1-3,.,CASSLLGGQHSGNTIYF,TGTGCCAGCAGCTTACTGGGGGGACAGCACTCTGGAAACACCATATATTTT
TRBV7-6,TRBD1,TRBJ2-5,many,CASSPRQGAQYF,TGTGCCAGCAGCCCCCGACAGGGAGCCCAGTACTTC
TRBV10-3,.,TRBJ2-7,many,CAISKNYETGMREQYF,TGTGCCATCAGTAAAAATTATGAAACAGGGATGCGGGAGCAGTACTTC
TRBV20-1,TRBD2,TRBJ2-3,many,CSAWTSGGADTQYF,TGCAGTGCTTGGACTAGCGGGGGCGCAGATACGCAGTATTTT
TRBV6-1,.,TRBJ1-5,many,CASSGTWGSNQPQHF,TGTGCCAGCAGCGGGACATGGGGGAGCAATCAGCCCCAGCATTTT
TRBV6-4,.,TRBJ1-5,many,CASKERVDDQPQHF,TGTGCCAGCAAGGAGAGGGTGGACGACCAGCCCCAGCATTTT
TRBV3-1,TRBD1,TRBJ2-5,.,CASSQDPTGGGETQYF,TGTGCCAGCAGCCAAGATCCGACAGGGGGTGGGGAGACCCAGTACTTC
TRBV7-9,TRBD1,TRBJ2-3,.,CASSSPTGTEVLDTQYF,TGTGCCAGCAGCTCCCCGACAGGGACCGAGGTTTTAGATACGCAGTATTTT
TRBV18,TRBD1,TRBJ1-5,many,CASSGQADDQPQHF,TGTGCCAGCTCAGGACAGGCCGACGATCAGCCCCAGCATTTT
TRBV5-1,TRBD2,TRBJ2-7,few,CASSKILAGANEQYF,TGCGCCAGCAGCAAAATTCTAGCGGGGGCCAACGAGCAGTACTTC
TRBV24-1,.,TRBJ2-1,.,CATSDLARVAYNEQFF,TGTGCCACCAGTGATTTGGCTCGGGTCGCCTACAATGAGCAGTTCTTC
TRBV5-1,TRBD1,TRBJ1-1,many,CASSWGQVGTEAFF,TGCGCCAGCAGCTGGGGACAGGTAGGCACTGAAGCTTTCTTT
TRBV5-1,.,TRBJ2-1,few,CASSLSDEQFF,TGCGCCAGCAGCTTGTCTGATGAGCAGTTCTTC
TRBV5-5,.,TRBJ2-7,many,CASSLDEGHATLSSYEQYF,TGTGCCAGCAGCTTGGACGAGGGACATGCCACCCTAAGCTCCTACGAGCAGTACTTC